Below are 10 T cell receptor beta chains sequenced from a single sample in a study of lymphopenia after photon versus proton radiotherapy. Generated by immunoSEQ multiplex PCR, the TCRdb table keeps only in-frame clones and is missing some. Of about 61,000 clones detected, approximately 86% appear once; the ten largest clones hold approximately 2.4%. Specimen: peripheral blood, collected from a patient treated with photon-based radiotherapy. These receptors were taken from a man aged 35-49 years with gastric cancer.

This clone has more than one count but fewer than ten. J is TRBJ1-5 and V is TRBV2, with 7 bases lining up with TRBD1. This CDR3 contains 14 residues. The ends lost 6 bases at V and 2 bases at J; junction bases unmatched: 4. Looked up from germline, CDR1 is SNHLY and CDR2 is FYNNEI. CDR3 nucleotide sequence: TGTGCCAGCAGCGCTGACAGGGGCAATCAGCCCCAGCATTTT. Its protein is CASSADRGNQPQHF.

The rearrangement uses TRBV5-8 and TRBJ1-1; no clear D. The CDR3 extends over 14 amino acids. V was clipped by 4 bases and J by 4 bases, with 14 bases between them. Germline V gene data show CDR1 as SGHTS and CDR2 as YDEGEE. CDR3 protein: CASSLVIRRTEAFF. As DNA, the CDR3 is TGTGCCAGCAGCCTCGTCATACGGCGCACTGAAGCTTTCTTT.

The rearrangement links TRBV5-5 to TRBJ1-3; the D is unclear. Germline CDR1 SGHKS, CDR2 YYEKEE (reference sequence). Trimming took off 0 bases at V and 3 bases at J, with 10 bases between the two ends. The CDR3 runs 15 residues. The DNA of the CDR3 is TGTGCCAGCAGCTTGGCCGAAACTCGTGGAAACACCATATATTTT. As protein: CASSLAETRGNTIYF.

This clone was seen more than once but under ten times. This chain connects TRBV7-9 to TRBJ2-2; maybe TRBD2 (6 bases). Germline V lookup: CDR1 SEHNR, CDR2 FQNEAQ (reference sequence). The CDR3 runs to 16 residues. V lost 1 base and J lost 2, with 11 bases in between. CDR3 sequence (DNA): TGTGCCAGCAGCTTAGACATCGGGGGTAACACCGGGGAGCTGTTTTTT. This codes for CASSLDIGGNTGELFF.

This clone was observed once. The chain recombines TRBV19 with TRBJ1-1; D is possibly TRBD1 (5 bases). CDR1 is LNHDA and CDR2 is SQIVND in the germline V gene (reference sequence). The CDR3 sequence is 14 residues long. V dropped 8 bases and J dropped 0 bases, with 13 bases sitting between them. CDR3 DNA: TGTGCCAGTGGCAGGGAAGGAATGAACACTGAAGCTTTCTTT. Protein sequence: CASGREGMNTEAFF.

This sequence joins TRBV19 and TRBJ2-1; D gene uncertain. This CDR3 region has 12 residues. Germline assignment: CDR1 LNHDA and CDR2 SQIVND (reference sequence). V shed 4 bases and J shed 5 bases, with 6 bases lying between them. The CDR3 coding sequence is TGTGCCAGTAGTAGGTGGGACAATGAGCAGTTCTTC. This codes for CASSRWDNEQFF.

The chain is built from TRBV5-6 and TRBJ2-1; TRBD1 might be the D (6 bases). V was cut by 0 bases and J by 8 bases, with 12 bases left in between. Germline loops: CDR1 SGHDT, CDR2 YYEEEE. The CDR3 is made up of 14 amino acids. The CDR3 is CASSLVQQGHEQFF. CDR3 DNA: TGTGCCAGCAGCTTGGTCCAACAGGGCCATGAGCAGTTCTTC.

This chain uses TRBV19 with TRBJ2-2, with TRBD2 as a possible D gene (6 bases). The length of the CDR3 is 15 residues. Trimming pared 5 bases from V and 3 bases from J, leaving 13 bases between. CDR1 LNHDA and CDR2 SQIVND come from the germline V gene (reference sequence). This chain's CDR3 is CASSLRDSYTGELFF. CDR3 in DNA: TGTGCCAGTAGTCTCCGGGACTCCTACACCGGGGAGCTGTTTTTT.

This rearrangement joins TRBV2 to TRBJ1-6; D ambiguous. The CDR3 is 14 residues long. V was pared by 4 bases and J by 7 bases, with 11 bases between. Germline CDR1 and CDR2: SNHLY and FYNNEI. CDR3 nucleotide sequence: TGTGCCAGCAGTGTAGATGTTAAGAATTCACCCCTCCACTTT. Protein sequence: CASSVDVKNSPLHF.

The chain couples TRBV29-1 to TRBJ2-3; TRBD1 might be the D (6 bases). The V gene lost 1 base and the J gene lost 4 bases, with 24 bases spanning the gap. CDR1 is SQVTM, CDR2 ANQGSEA, per germline. The CDR3 has 18 amino acids. In nucleotides, the CDR3 is TGCAGCGTTGAAGCGACGGCTAGGGGCCAGGGGTCCCCAGATACGCAGTATTTT. Its protein is CSVEATARGQGSPDTQYF.